This TCR beta chain was profiled in a study of CD8+CD57+ T cells in acquired aplastic anemia. The TCR beta profiling, which covered VDJ combination and CDR3 sequence, was carried out using genomic DNA as the template. TCRdb processed the reads anew with MiXCR; each CDR3 protein has one entry. The profile shows fewer than 250,000 distinct CDR3 sequences, around 45% of them singletons. The CDR3 length is 15 residues. Germline V gives CDR1 PRHDT, CDR2 FYEKMQ (reference sequence). V dropped 1 base and J dropped 1 base, with 9 bases sitting between them. Patients sequenced had flow cytometry evidence of CD8+CD57+ cell expansion. Blood samples were obtained from patients who had received no prior therapy. Study results and caveats: Common to patients and controls were roughly 30 CD8+ CDR3 sequences.

This clonotype has a count of ten or more. The antigen is unknown. The specimen sequenced was sorted CD4+, CD8+, or CD8+CD57+ T cells (not recorded which) from PBMCs. The receptor comes from a human donor with aplastic anemia. This chain connects TRBV13 to TRBJ2-3; D might be TRBD2 (6 bases). The CDR3 nucleotides read TGTGCCAGCAGCTTAGCGTGGGAGGGCACAGATACGCAGTATTTT. This translates into CASSLAWEGTDTQYF.